This record concerns one T cell receptor (beta chain) sequence. The data were produced by immunoSEQ multiplex PCR, yet TCRdb's version contains in-frame clones alone and is incomplete. This table has 100,000 to 150,000 clones, 85% to 95% appearing once. The record originates from a study of control samples from healthy donors and cancer patients. Trimming removed 5 bases from V and 5 bases from J, with 7 bases in between. Germline loops: CDR1 LNHDA, CDR2 SQIVND (reference sequence). The CDR3 has 13 residues. Sequencing was performed on blood. The TCR originated in a man aged 25 to 40 in good health. The genes are TRBV19 and TRBJ1-6; D is possibly TRBD1 (5 bases). CDR3 protein: CASSPRDNSPLHF. CDR3 in DNA: TGTGCCAGTAGTCCCAGGGATAATTCACCCCTCCACTTT.